These T cell receptor beta chains were read from a single sample in a study of blood T cell repertoires in COVID-19. Here immunoSEQ multiplex PCR was the method, and the copy in TCRdb shows in-frame clones only, minus some. Of over 250,000 clones detected, about 87% appear once; the ten largest clones hold less than 3%. Material for sequencing was PBMCs or T cells enriched from blood (not recorded which). The source of these receptors is a woman aged 45-65 years who had recovered from COVID-19. Both conserved end residues are part of each CDR3. D genes are given only for firm matches. Rows give clone size only sometimes, using once, few, many, or a class for an expanded clone.

clone_size: .; v_call: TRBV28; j_call: TRBJ1-6; d_call: .; cdr3_nt: TGTGCCGGTCAACAGACGGCCAATTCACCCCTCCACTTT; cdr3_aa: CAGQQTANSPLHF
clone_size: .; v_call: TRBV24-1; j_call: TRBJ2-5; d_call: TRBD1; cdr3_nt: TGTGCCACCAGTGACGTCGGACAGGGGCAAGAGACCCAGTACTTC; cdr3_aa: CATSDVGQGQETQYF
clone_size: .; v_call: TRBV28; j_call: TRBJ1-1; d_call: TRBD1; cdr3_nt: TGTGCCAGCACCTTAGGACAGGGCGAGGCTTTCTTT; cdr3_aa: CASTLGQGEAFF
clone_size: .; v_call: TRBV11-2; j_call: TRBJ2-2; d_call: TRBD2; cdr3_nt: TGTGCCAGCAGCTTAATCCTAGCGGGGGGGAACACCGGGGAGCTGTTTTTT; cdr3_aa: CASSLILAGGNTGELFF
clone_size: .; v_call: TRBV7-7; j_call: TRBJ2-3; d_call: TRBD2; cdr3_nt: TGTGCTAGCAGCTTAGGGACTAGCGGGAGTACGCAGTATTTT; cdr3_aa: CASSLGTSGSTQYF
clone_size: .; v_call: TRBV27; j_call: TRBJ1-1; d_call: .; cdr3_nt: TGTGCCAGCAGTCAACAGGTGGGGACTGAAGCTTTCTTT; cdr3_aa: CASSQQVGTEAFF
clone_size: once; v_call: TRBV28; j_call: TRBJ1-5; d_call: .; cdr3_nt: TGTGCCAGCAGTTTAACAGGGTATTACAATCAGCCCCAGCATTTT; cdr3_aa: CASSLTGYYNQPQHF
clone_size: .; v_call: TRBV7-3; j_call: TRBJ2-3; d_call: TRBD2; cdr3_nt: TGTGCCAGCAGCTTATCGGGTAGCGGGAGAGGTGATACGCAGTATTTT; cdr3_aa: CASSLSGSGRGDTQYF
clone_size: .; v_call: TRBV27; j_call: TRBJ2-7; d_call: TRBD2; cdr3_nt: TGTGCCAGCAGTCCCCGAGGTAGCGGGGACCCCTACGAGCAGTACTTC; cdr3_aa: CASSPRGSGDPYEQYF
clone_size: .; v_call: TRBV5-1; j_call: TRBJ2-7; d_call: TRBD2; cdr3_nt: TGCGCCAGCAGCTCCGGAACGGGGGGGGTCGTGTCCTACGAGCAGTACTTC; cdr3_aa: CASSSGTGGVVSYEQYF
clone_size: .; v_call: TRBV18; j_call: TRBJ2-2; d_call: .; cdr3_nt: TGTGCCAGCTCTTTCGGAGAAAACACCGGGGAGCTGTTTTTT; cdr3_aa: CASSFGENTGELFF
clone_size: .; v_call: TRBV19; j_call: TRBJ1-2; d_call: .; cdr3_nt: TGTGCCAGTAGTATTACAAACCCTGAATATGGCTACACCTTC; cdr3_aa: CASSITNPEYGYTF
clone_size: once; v_call: TRBV28; j_call: TRBJ2-7; d_call: TRBD2; cdr3_nt: TGTGCCAGCAGTTTCCCTAGCGGGGGATCCTACGAGCAGTACTTC; cdr3_aa: CASSFPSGGSYEQYF
clone_size: .; v_call: TRBV7-2; j_call: TRBJ1-2; d_call: .; cdr3_nt: TGTGCCAGCAGCTTAGGTGGGACAAACATCAAGTATGGCTACACCTTC; cdr3_aa: CASSLGGTNIKYGYTF
clone_size: .; v_call: TRBV6-5; j_call: TRBJ2-7; d_call: TRBD1; cdr3_nt: TGTGCCAGCAGACCGGGACAGGGGAGCTCCTACGAGCAGTACTTC; cdr3_aa: CASRPGQGSSYEQYF
clone_size: .; v_call: TRBV3-1/TRBV3-2; j_call: TRBJ1-5; d_call: TRBD1; cdr3_nt: TGTGCCAGCAGCCAAGATGGCGGGACAGGGAGATGGAATCAGCCCCAGCATTTT; cdr3_aa: CASSQDGGTGRWNQPQHF
clone_size: .; v_call: TRBV6-2/TRBV6-3; j_call: TRBJ1-1; d_call: .; cdr3_nt: TGTGCCAGCAGTCGGGGGTCCACTGAAGCTTTCTTT; cdr3_aa: CASSRGSTEAFF
clone_size: once; v_call: TRBV5-8; j_call: TRBJ2-1; d_call: .; cdr3_nt: TGTGCCAGCAGCTCGAGGGAGTTCTCCTACAATGAGCAGTTCTTC; cdr3_aa: CASSSREFSYNEQFF
clone_size: .; v_call: TRBV27; j_call: TRBJ2-1; d_call: TRBD1; cdr3_nt: TGTGCCAGCAGTTCCGCACAGGGGGCCAGCTACAATGAGCAGTTCTTC; cdr3_aa: CASSSAQGASYNEQFF
clone_size: .; v_call: TRBV6-5; j_call: TRBJ2-7; d_call: TRBD2; cdr3_nt: TGTGCCAGCCAGAGGAGCGGGACTAGCTCCTACGAGCAGTACTTC; cdr3_aa: CASQRSGTSSYEQYF
clone_size: .; v_call: TRBV5-1; j_call: TRBJ1-3; d_call: .; cdr3_nt: TGCGCCAGCAGCCCGGACAGCTCTGGAAACACCATATATTTT; cdr3_aa: CASSPDSSGNTIYF
clone_size: .; v_call: TRBV2; j_call: TRBJ2-5; d_call: TRBD2; cdr3_nt: TGTGCCAGCATCCAGGCGGCTAGCGGGAGGGCTGAGACCCAGTACTTC; cdr3_aa: CASIQAASGRAETQYF
clone_size: .; v_call: TRBV7-9; j_call: TRBJ1-1; d_call: .; cdr3_nt: TGTGCCAGCAGCTTAGTTTCGCGGAACACTGAAGCTTTCTTT; cdr3_aa: CASSLVSRNTEAFF
clone_size: .; v_call: TRBV7-3; j_call: TRBJ2-1; d_call: .; cdr3_nt: TGTGCCAGCAGCGCACCCAGGGCCGGCTCCTACAATGAGCAGTTCTTC; cdr3_aa: CASSAPRAGSYNEQFF
clone_size: .; v_call: TRBV27; j_call: TRBJ2-3; d_call: TRBD1; cdr3_nt: TGTGCCAGCAGCCATAGCAACGACAGGGGATCAGATACGCAGTATTTT; cdr3_aa: CASSHSNDRGSDTQYF
clone_size: .; v_call: TRBV28; j_call: TRBJ2-3; d_call: TRBD2; cdr3_nt: TGTGCCAGCAGTTTTTGGGGGGGTCCGCAGTATTTT; cdr3_aa: CASSFWGGPQYF
clone_size: .; v_call: TRBV5-1; j_call: TRBJ2-2; d_call: TRBD2; cdr3_nt: TGCGCCAGCAGAAGACTAGCGGGGGACACCGGGGAGCTGTTTTTT; cdr3_aa: CASRRLAGDTGELFF
clone_size: .; v_call: TRBV5-1; j_call: TRBJ2-1; d_call: .; cdr3_nt: TGCGCCAGCAGCTTCTACCTTGGCTCCTACAATGAGCAGTTCTTC; cdr3_aa: CASSFYLGSYNEQFF
clone_size: .; v_call: TRBV28; j_call: TRBJ1-5; d_call: .; cdr3_nt: TGTGCCAGCAGTTATCGACAGGGCAATCAGCCCCAGCATTTT; cdr3_aa: CASSYRQGNQPQHF
clone_size: .; v_call: TRBV2; j_call: TRBJ1-1; d_call: TRBD1; cdr3_nt: TGTGCCAGCAGTGGGGACAGGGGGGTATCCACTGAAGCTTTCTTT; cdr3_aa: CASSGDRGVSTEAFF
clone_size: .; v_call: TRBV19; j_call: TRBJ1-2; d_call: TRBD1; cdr3_nt: TGTGCCAGCCGGACAGGACAGCACTATGGCTACACCTTC; cdr3_aa: CASRTGQHYGYTF
clone_size: .; v_call: TRBV28; j_call: TRBJ1-5; d_call: .; cdr3_nt: TGTGCCAGCAGAACAGGGATTAGCAATCAGCCCCAGCATTTT; cdr3_aa: CASRTGISNQPQHF
clone_size: once; v_call: TRBV24-1; j_call: TRBJ2-7; d_call: .; cdr3_nt: TGTGCCACCAGTGATTCCCGTTCAGGGTTACGCGAGCAGTACTTC; cdr3_aa: CATSDSRSGLREQYF
clone_size: .; v_call: TRBV7-2; j_call: TRBJ1-2; d_call: TRBD1; cdr3_nt: TGTGCCAGCAGCGCTGGGACAGGGGACTATGGCTACACCTTC; cdr3_aa: CASSAGTGDYGYTF
clone_size: .; v_call: TRBV5-1; j_call: TRBJ1-1; d_call: .; cdr3_nt: TGCGCCAGCAGCTCCCTTCAGGGTGCTGAAGCTTTCTTT; cdr3_aa: CASSSLQGAEAFF
clone_size: .; v_call: TRBV24-1; j_call: TRBJ2-7; d_call: .; cdr3_nt: TGTGCCACCAGTGATGAACAGCACTACGAGCAGTACTTC; cdr3_aa: CATSDEQHYEQYF
clone_size: once; v_call: TRBV18; j_call: TRBJ1-2; d_call: .; cdr3_nt: TGTGCCAGCTCACCAAGTCGTGGGCCTCCTTATGGCTACACCTTC; cdr3_aa: CASSPSRGPPYGYTF
clone_size: .; v_call: TRBV27; j_call: TRBJ2-7; d_call: .; cdr3_nt: TGTGCCAGCAGATCCCTGAGGCCTACTACCTACGAGCAGTACTTC; cdr3_aa: CASRSLRPTTYEQYF
clone_size: .; v_call: TRBV5-1; j_call: TRBJ2-5; d_call: .; cdr3_nt: TGCGCCAGCAGTGCCCCGGACACAACGGCGGAGACCCAGTACTTC; cdr3_aa: CASSAPDTTAETQYF
clone_size: once; v_call: TRBV28; j_call: TRBJ2-4; d_call: .; cdr3_nt: TGTGCCAGCAGTCCGCCAGGGTCCCCAGCCAAAAACATTCAGTACTTC; cdr3_aa: CASSPPGSPAKNIQYF
clone_size: .; v_call: TRBV2; j_call: TRBJ2-7; d_call: .; cdr3_nt: TGTGCCAGCAGTGGGGGACCGCGGGACCTTTCATACGAGCAGTACTTC; cdr3_aa: CASSGGPRDLSYEQYF
clone_size: .; v_call: TRBV18; j_call: TRBJ1-5; d_call: TRBD1; cdr3_nt: TGTGCCAGCTCACCAACAGGGGGCGGCAATCAGCCCCAGCATTTT; cdr3_aa: CASSPTGGGNQPQHF
clone_size: .; v_call: TRBV9; j_call: TRBJ1-3; d_call: .; cdr3_nt: TGTGCCAGCAGCGAAACTTCCGGGAAAAAAAACACCATATATTTT; cdr3_aa: CASSETSGKKNTIYF
clone_size: .; v_call: TRBV28; j_call: TRBJ2-7; d_call: TRBD2; cdr3_nt: TGTGCCAGCAGTTTAGGTGGGAGGGGCGGCGAGCAGTACTTC; cdr3_aa: CASSLGGRGGEQYF
clone_size: once; v_call: TRBV19; j_call: TRBJ1-6; d_call: TRBD1; cdr3_nt: TGTGCCAGCTCGATTCAGGGGGCCTTAGATAATTCACCCCTCCACTTT; cdr3_aa: CASSIQGALDNSPLHF
clone_size: .; v_call: TRBV7-2; j_call: TRBJ1-5; d_call: TRBD1; cdr3_nt: TGTGCCAGCAGCTTAAGGGGGACAGGGGGTAATAGCAATCAGCCCCAGCATTTT; cdr3_aa: CASSLRGTGGNSNQPQHF
clone_size: once; v_call: TRBV7-3; j_call: TRBJ2-1; d_call: TRBD1; cdr3_nt: TGTGCCAGCAGCTTAAGGGGACAGGGGGCCCATGAGCAGTTCTTC; cdr3_aa: CASSLRGQGAHEQFF
clone_size: once; v_call: TRBV7-2; j_call: TRBJ1-6; d_call: .; cdr3_nt: TGTGCCAGCAGCTTAGTTCCAGGGCAATCACCCCTCCACTTT; cdr3_aa: CASSLVPGQSPLHF
clone_size: once; v_call: TRBV27; j_call: TRBJ2-1; d_call: TRBD2; cdr3_nt: TGTGCCAGCAGTATACTCAGCGGGAGGGCCGATGAGCAGTTCTTC; cdr3_aa: CASSILSGRADEQFF
clone_size: .; v_call: TRBV19; j_call: TRBJ1-5; d_call: TRBD1; cdr3_nt: TGTGCCAGTAGTAAGGGTGGGGCAGGGGGTAGCAATCAGCCCCAGCATTTT; cdr3_aa: CASSKGGAGGSNQPQHF
clone_size: .; v_call: TRBV5-6; j_call: TRBJ1-5; d_call: .; cdr3_nt: TGTGCCAGCAGCTCACAGGGAGTGGGGGCCCAGCATTTT; cdr3_aa: CASSSQGVGAQHF
clone_size: .; v_call: TRBV19; j_call: TRBJ2-3; d_call: .; cdr3_nt: TGTGCCAGTAGTATTAGGAGCAGCCTTCATTTGGCAGATACGCAGTATTTT; cdr3_aa: CASSIRSSLHLADTQYF
clone_size: .; v_call: TRBV7-2; j_call: TRBJ1-6; d_call: .; cdr3_nt: TGTGCCAGCAGCTTAAAACAGAGACAGTCCTATAATTCACCCCTCCACTTT; cdr3_aa: CASSLKQRQSYNSPLHF
clone_size: few; v_call: TRBV30; j_call: TRBJ2-1; d_call: .; cdr3_nt: TGTGCCTGGAGCTTTCCGCGGGAGCAGTTCTTC; cdr3_aa: CAWSFPREQFF
clone_size: .; v_call: TRBV19; j_call: TRBJ2-7; d_call: TRBD1; cdr3_nt: TGTGCCAGTAGCACCGGGACAGCCGGCGGGCAGTACTTC; cdr3_aa: CASSTGTAGGQYF
clone_size: .; v_call: TRBV5-8; j_call: TRBJ1-5; d_call: .; cdr3_nt: TGTGCCAGCAGCTTGTCTCTAGGAGGGGCAGGCAATCAGCCCCAGCATTTT; cdr3_aa: CASSLSLGGAGNQPQHF
clone_size: .; v_call: TRBV9; j_call: TRBJ1-1; d_call: TRBD1; cdr3_nt: TGTGCCAGCAGCGAGACGGACAGGGGAGACACTGAAGCTTTCTTT; cdr3_aa: CASSETDRGDTEAFF